The 26 T cell receptor beta chains given below trace back to one sample, sequenced in a study of cytomegalovirus exposure and HLA in healthy donors. This PCR relied on a set of 60 Vbeta primers and 13 Jbeta primers. Sequenced by immunoSEQ multiplex PCR; TCRdb stores in-frame clones only, minus some. The table records tens of thousands of clones, over 75% of them present only once. The sequenced sample consisted of PBMCs. The source of these receptors is a female donor in good health and CMV-seronegative.

This sequence joins TRBV15 and TRBJ2-1, with a weak D call TRBD1 (8 bases). V was pared by 3 bases and J by 6 bases, with 21 bases between. This CDR3 is 17 amino acids long. Per germline, CDR1 LNHNV and CDR2 YYDKDF (reference sequence). The chain's CDR3 is CATSRGKQGGAFNEQFF. The CDR3 coding sequence is TGTGCCACCAGCAGGGGAAAACAGGGGGGGGCTTTCAATGAGCAGTTCTTC.

The J gene is TRBJ2-5, the V gene TRBV7-6; D not resolved. V was pared by 0 bases and J by 4 bases, with 9 bases between. The CDR3 sequence is 14 residues long. Per germline, CDR1 SGHVS and CDR2 FNYEAQ. CDR3 protein: CASSLASGPETQYF. The CDR3 nucleotides are TGTGCCAGCAGCTTAGCTTCAGGCCCAGAGACCCAGTACTTC. Drawing the rest from reference TRBV7-6 and TRBJ2-5, the complete variable domain is GAGVSQSPRYKVTKRGQDVALRCDPISGHVSLYWYRQALGQGPEFLTYFNYEAQQDKSGLPNDRFSAERPEGSISTLTIQRTEQRDSAMYRCASSLASGPETQYFGPGTRLLVL.

V and J are TRBV5-1 and TRBJ2-7, with 7 bases matching TRBD1. The germline gives CDR1 SGHRS, CDR2 YFSETQ. This CDR3 has 13 amino acids. V was pared by 3 bases and J by 6 bases, with 6 bases of the junction left unmatched. CDR3 DNA sequence: TGCGCCAGCAGCTGGAACAGGGGCGCCGAGCAGTACTTC. As protein: CASSWNRGAEQYF.

The chain recombines TRBV9 with TRBJ2-3; a weak D match, TRBD2 (5 bases). The germline V gene encodes CDR1 SGDLS and CDR2 YYNGEE. This CDR3 is built from 14 residues. The V gene lost 6 bases and the J gene lost 0 bases, with 11 bases spanning the gap. This CDR3 reads CASNQAVSTDTQYF. For the CDR3, the DNA is TGTGCCAGCAACCAAGCGGTGAGCACAGATACGCAGTATTTT.

In its sample, this clone was seen a few times. V and J are TRBV6-6 and TRBJ1-2, with no clear D. Germline CDR1 reads MNHNY; CDR2 reads SVGAGI (reference sequence). Trimming took off 2 bases at V and 6 bases at J, with 16 bases between the two ends. This CDR3 is built from 15 residues. The CDR3 DNA follows: TGTGCCAGCAGTTACCCCCCGGGGATGGGCAATGGCTACACCTTC. This codes for CASSYPPGMGNGYTF.

The rearrangement links TRBV6-5 to TRBJ1-3; no clear D gene. The germline V and J ends were trimmed by 5 bases and 0 bases, with 11 bases remaining between them. Germline values: CDR1 MNHEY, CDR2 SVGAGI. The CDR3 covers 15 residues. CDR3 protein: CASSQQPHSGNTIYF. CDR3 nucleotides: TGTGCCAGCAGTCAACAGCCTCACTCTGGAAACACCATATATTTT.

This chain links TRBV29-1 with TRBJ2-5; 7 nucleotides agree with TRBD1. The germline CDR1 and CDR2 sequences are SQVTM and ANQGSEA. Trimming at V came to 6 bases and at J to 3 bases, leaving 10 bases not matched to a gene. The CDR3 runs to 14 residues. CDR3 amino acids: CSVVFVRGKETQYF. CDR3 DNA sequence: TGCAGCGTGGTATTTGTCAGGGGGAAAGAGACCCAGTACTTC.

The gene calls are TRBV27 and TRBJ2-5; the D gene is possibly TRBD2 (5 bases). The CDR3 is 13 amino acids. CDR1 is MNHEY, CDR2 SMNVEV, per germline (reference sequence). The V end lost 3 bases, the J end lost 2 bases, and 7 bases lay between the germline ends. CDR3 nucleotides: TGTGCCAGCAGTTTTGGAGGACAAGAGACCCAGTACTTC. Encoded protein: CASSFGGQETQYF.

This clone was counted once. The rearrangement joins TRBV7-9 to TRBJ1-5, with D possibly TRBD1 on 5 matching bases. From germline, CDR1 is SEHNR and CDR2 FQNEAQ (reference sequence). Deletions cut 4 bases from V and 0 bases from J, with 16 bases between. The CDR3 has 17 amino acids. CDR3 sequence (DNA): TGTGCCAGCAGCTCCCAATGGGGCGAATATAGCAATCAGCCCCAGCATTTT. Translating it yields CASSSQWGEYSNQPQHF.

In its sample, this clone was seen once. The chain has TRBV9 and TRBJ2-1; TRBD2 matches 9 bases. The CDR3 runs to 17 residues. V lost 3 bases, J lost 5 bases, and 12 bases stayed unmatched. Germline assignment: CDR1 SGDLS and CDR2 YYNGEE. This CDR3 is CASSEPQASGVDNEQFF. In DNA form, the CDR3 reads TGTGCCAGCAGCGAGCCCCAAGCTAGCGGGGTAGACAATGAGCAGTTCTTC.

V gene TRBV11-1 combines with J gene TRBJ1-2, with 7 positions matching TRBD1. In germline, CDR1 is SGHAT, CDR2 FQDESV (reference sequence). The trim removed 5 bases at V and 2 bases at J, leaving 8 bases unmatched. CDR3 length: 15 amino acids. CDR3 residues: CASSPTDRTNYGYTF. In DNA form, the CDR3 reads TGTGCCAGCAGCCCAACGGACAGGACAAACTATGGCTACACCTTC. Based on the CDR3 plus reference TRBV11-1 and TRBJ1-2, the full variable domain is EAEVAQSPRYKITEKSQAVAFWCDPISGHATLYWYRQILGQGPELLVQFQDESVVDDSQLPKDRFSAERLKGVDSTLKIQPAELGDSAMYLCASSPTDRTNYGYTFGSGTRLTVV.

This sequence joins TRBV18 and TRBJ2-5; TRBD2 aligns across 8 bases. V shed 2 bases and J 5 bases; nucleotides not matched to a gene: 13. CDR3 size: 17 residues. Germline lookup yields CDR1 KGHSH and CDR2 LQKENI. CDR3 in amino acids: CASSPVGISGSSETQYF. CDR3 in DNA: TGTGCCAGCTCACCAGTAGGTATAAGCGGGAGTTCTGAGACCCAGTACTTC.

The chain couples TRBV6-1 to TRBJ2-7; unclear D gene. V was clipped by 5 bases and J by 2 bases, with 7 bases between them. This CDR3 contains 12 residues. The V gene's germline CDR1 is MNHNS and CDR2 SASEGT. In nucleotides, the CDR3 is TGTGCCAGCAGTCTGGGCACCTACGAGCAGTACTTC. This codes for CASSLGTYEQYF.

The chain joins TRBV4-2 to TRBJ2-7; TRBD2 matches at 10 bases. Germline V gene lookup returns CDR1 LGHNA and CDR2 YNFKEQ. Unmatched junction bases numbered 6, after V lost 1 base and J lost 6 bases. CDR3 length: 15 residues. The CDR3 spells CASSQVLAGEGEQYF. The CDR3 nucleotides are TGTGCCAGCAGCCAAGTCCTAGCGGGAGAGGGCGAGCAGTACTTC.

This rearrangement joins TRBV7-2 to TRBJ2-5; D might be TRBD1 (5 bases). The CDR3 runs to 16 residues. V was clipped by 1 base and J by 4 bases, with 16 bases between them. The germline gives CDR1 SGHTA, CDR2 FQGNSA. The CDR3: CASSLGAGIWRETQYF. Written as DNA, the CDR3 is TGTGCCAGCAGCTTAGGGGCAGGGATTTGGCGAGAGACCCAGTACTTC.

The chain uses TRBV2 and TRBJ2-1; 11 bases map to TRBD2. From germline, CDR1 is SNHLY and CDR2 FYNNEI. This CDR3 has 15 amino acids. J lost 6 bases, V lost 5 bases, and 6 bases had no gene match. The CDR3, as DNA: TGTGCCAGCAGTTTCGGACTAGCGGGTCCCAATGAGCAGTTCTTC. This codes for CASSFGLAGPNEQFF.

The chain links TRBV28 to TRBJ2-3; the match to TRBD2 covers 11 bases. V lost 5 bases, J lost 1 base, and 5 bases stayed unmatched. The CDR3 loop spans 16 amino acids. In germline, CDR1 is MDHEN, CDR2 SYDVKM. CDR3 in amino acids: CASSERLAGRTDTQYF. CDR3 bases: TGTGCCAGCAGTGAGCGACTAGCGGGGCGCACAGATACGCAGTATTTT.

The rearrangement links TRBV28 to TRBJ1-5; 7 bases map to TRBD1. This CDR3 spans 14 amino acids. Per germline, CDR1 MDHEN and CDR2 SYDVKM. V lost 6 bases, J lost 4 bases, and 6 bases stayed unmatched. CDR3 loop: CASRPGQVNQPQHF. As DNA, the CDR3 is TGTGCCAGCAGACCCGGACAGGTTAATCAGCCCCAGCATTTT.

The V and J genes are TRBV7-2 and TRBJ2-5, with D perhaps TRBD2 (7 bases). Trimming took off 3 bases at V and 4 bases at J, with 12 bases between the two ends. The CDR3 has 14 residues. CDR1 is SGHTA, CDR2 FQGNSA, per germline. CDR3 DNA sequence: TGTGCCAGCAGCTTTAACAGGGAGGGAGAGACCCAGTACTTC. It encodes CASSFNREGETQYF.

The chain links TRBV7-2 to TRBJ2-3; 10 bases are a match to TRBD2. V shed 5 bases, J shed 5 bases, and the junction held 16 bases outside the gene matches. The CDR3 contains 18 residues. The V gene's germline CDR1 is SGHTA and CDR2 FQGNSA. The CDR3 DNA reads as TGTGCCAGCAGCACCGCCCCTAGCGGGAGTATTACGGGAGATACGCAGTATTTT. Encoded protein: CASSTAPSGSITGDTQYF.

This chain joins TRBV10-3 and TRBJ2-7; 15 positions match TRBD2. The CDR3 contains 16 residues. Germline values: CDR1 ENHRY, CDR2 SYGVKD. With 4 bases clipped from V and 6 bases from J, the junction kept 7 bases outside the gene matches. CDR3 coding DNA: TGTGCCATCAGTGGAGGACTAGCGGGAGGGCCCTCCGAGCAGTACTTC. It encodes CAISGGLAGGPSEQYF.

The CDR3 nucleotides are TGTGCCAGCAGCCGACAGACATATAGCAATCAGCCCCAGCATTTT. As protein: CASSRQTYSNQPQHF. The chain recombines TRBV28 with TRBJ1-5; weak D call: TRBD1 (5 bases). Germline CDR1 and CDR2: MDHEN and SYDVKM. The germline V and J ends were trimmed by 6 bases and 0 bases, with 12 bases remaining between them. The CDR3 runs 15 residues.

The V call is TRBV9, the J call TRBJ2-1; the D gene is possibly TRBD1 (5 bases). V was cut by 5 bases and J by 0 bases, with 9 bases left in between. There are 14 residues in the CDR3. From germline, CDR1 is SGDLS and CDR2 YYNGEE. The CDR3 loop is CASRGPSSYNEQFF. The DNA of the CDR3 is TGTGCCAGCAGGGGGCCGAGCTCCTACAATGAGCAGTTCTTC.

The chain is built from TRBV5-1 and TRBJ2-7; TRBD2 matches 7 bases. The CDR3 has 14 residues. Looked up from germline, CDR1 is SGHRS and CDR2 is YFSETQ. V gave up 4 bases and J gave up 3 bases; unmatched junction bases: 7. The CDR3 here is CASSPGGPLYEQYF. The CDR3 DNA reads TGCGCCAGCAGCCCGGGGGGTCCCCTCTACGAGCAGTACTTC. The full variable domain, rest sourced from reference TRBV5-1 and TRBJ2-7, is KAGVTQTPRYLIKTRGQQVTLSCSPISGHRSVSWYQQTPGQGLQFLFEYFSETQRNKGNFPGRFSGRQFSNSRSEMNVSTLELGDSALYLCASSPGGPLYEQYFGPGTRLTVT.

The V and J genes are TRBV6-5 and TRBJ2-7; 10 positions match TRBD1. V trimming: 6 bases; J trimming: 6 bases; junction bases outside the gene matches: 11. The germline V gene has CDR1 MNHEY and CDR2 SVGAGI. The CDR3 extends over 15 amino acids. The CDR3 DNA reads as TGTGCCAGCAGGCGGGACAGGGGCACCCTCCTCGAGCAGTACTTC. Protein: CASRRDRGTLLEQYF.

Of note for this clone: Germline is not matched at one junction end, which may reflect a read error. The V call is TRBV4-3, the J call TRBJ2-1, with a weak D call TRBD2 (6 bases). Germline V gene lookup returns CDR1 LGHNA and CDR2 YSLEER. The CDR3 is 15 residues long. The DNA for the CDR3 is TGCGCCAGCGGCCAACGGAGGGCGGACTACAATGAGCAGTTCTTC. Protein sequence: CASGQRRADYNEQFF.